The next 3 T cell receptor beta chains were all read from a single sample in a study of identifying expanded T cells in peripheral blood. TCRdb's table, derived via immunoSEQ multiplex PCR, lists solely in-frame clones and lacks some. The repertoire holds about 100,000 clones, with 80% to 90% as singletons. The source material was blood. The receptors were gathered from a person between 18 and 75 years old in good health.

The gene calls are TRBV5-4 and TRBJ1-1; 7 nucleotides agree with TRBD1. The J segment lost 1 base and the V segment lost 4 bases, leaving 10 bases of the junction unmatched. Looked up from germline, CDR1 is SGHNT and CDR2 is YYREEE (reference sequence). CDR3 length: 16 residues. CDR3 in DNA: TGTGCCAGCAGCCAGGGGGGGACAGTGGGGAACACTGAAGCTTTCTTT. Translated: CASSQGGTVGNTEAFF.

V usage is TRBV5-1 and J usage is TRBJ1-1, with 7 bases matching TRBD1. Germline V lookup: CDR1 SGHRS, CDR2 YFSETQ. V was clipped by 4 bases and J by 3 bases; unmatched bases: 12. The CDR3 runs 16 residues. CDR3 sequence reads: CASSMDRKSGDTEAFF. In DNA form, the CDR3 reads TGCGCCAGCAGCATGGACAGGAAATCAGGAGACACTGAAGCTTTCTTT.

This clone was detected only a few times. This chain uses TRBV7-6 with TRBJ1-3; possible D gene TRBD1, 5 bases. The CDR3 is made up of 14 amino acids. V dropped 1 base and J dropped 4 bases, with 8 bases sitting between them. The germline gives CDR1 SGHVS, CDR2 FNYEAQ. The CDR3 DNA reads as TGTGCCAGCAGCTTAGTGGAGGGGGGAAACACCATATATTTT. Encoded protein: CASSLVEGGNTIYF.